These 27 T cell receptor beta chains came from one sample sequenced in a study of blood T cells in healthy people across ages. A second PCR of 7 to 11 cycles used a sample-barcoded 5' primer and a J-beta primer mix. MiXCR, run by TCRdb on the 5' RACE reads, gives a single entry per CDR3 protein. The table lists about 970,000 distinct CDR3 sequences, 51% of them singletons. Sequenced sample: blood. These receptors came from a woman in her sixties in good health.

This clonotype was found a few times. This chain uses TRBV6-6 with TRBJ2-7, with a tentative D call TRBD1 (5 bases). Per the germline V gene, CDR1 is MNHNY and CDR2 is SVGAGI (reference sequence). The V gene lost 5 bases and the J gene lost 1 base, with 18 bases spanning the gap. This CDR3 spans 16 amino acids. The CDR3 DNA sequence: TGTGCCAGCAGTCCCCTACGATCCAGACAGTCCTACGAGCAGTACTTC. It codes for CASSPLRSRQSYEQYF.

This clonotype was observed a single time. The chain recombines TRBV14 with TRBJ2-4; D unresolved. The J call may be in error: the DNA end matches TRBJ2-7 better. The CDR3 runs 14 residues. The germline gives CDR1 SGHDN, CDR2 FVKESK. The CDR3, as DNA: TGTGCCAGCAGCCAAGGTCTTGGTTTCCACGAGCAGTACTTC. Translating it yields CASSQGLGFHEQYF.

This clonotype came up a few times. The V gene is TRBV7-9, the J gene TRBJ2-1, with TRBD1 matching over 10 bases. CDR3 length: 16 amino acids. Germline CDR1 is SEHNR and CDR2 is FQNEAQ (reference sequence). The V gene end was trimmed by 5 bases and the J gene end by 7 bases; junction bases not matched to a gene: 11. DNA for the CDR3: TGTGCCAGCAGCCTCACCGGGACAGGGGATTTAAATGAGCAGTTCTTC. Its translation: CASSLTGTGDLNEQFF. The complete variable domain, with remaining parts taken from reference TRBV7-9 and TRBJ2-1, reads DTGVSQNPRHKITKRGQNVTFRCDPISEHNRLYWYRQTLGQGPEFLTYFQNEAQLEKSRLLSDRFSAERPKGSFSTLEIQRTEQGDSAMYLCASSLTGTGDLNEQFFGPGTRLTVL.

This CDR3 reads CASSYDRGPYNEQFF. CDR3 DNA: TGTGCCAGCAGTTACGACAGGGGGCCCTACAATGAGCAGTTCTTC. V gene TRBV6-5 combines with J gene TRBJ2-1, with 10 nucleotides matching TRBD1. Germline values: CDR1 MNHEY, CDR2 SVGAGI. The V and J ends lost 2 bases and 2 bases, in that order; junction bases with no gene match: 0. The CDR3 is 15 amino acids.

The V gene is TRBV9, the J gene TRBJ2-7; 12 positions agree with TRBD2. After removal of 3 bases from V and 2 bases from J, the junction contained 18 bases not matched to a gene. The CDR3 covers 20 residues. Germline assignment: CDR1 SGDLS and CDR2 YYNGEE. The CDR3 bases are TGTGCCAGCAGCGACACCTTGGGACTAGCGGGCAGCCCACCCCCCTACGAGCAGTACTTC. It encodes CASSDTLGLAGSPPPYEQYF.

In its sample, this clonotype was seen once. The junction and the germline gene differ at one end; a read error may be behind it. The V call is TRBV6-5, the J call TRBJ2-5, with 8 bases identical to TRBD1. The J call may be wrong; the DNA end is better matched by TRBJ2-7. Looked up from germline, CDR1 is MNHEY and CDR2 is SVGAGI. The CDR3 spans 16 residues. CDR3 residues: CACRLGSRDRTYEQYF. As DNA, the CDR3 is TGTGCCTGCAGATTGGGATCTCGGGACAGGACCTACGAGCAGTACTTC.

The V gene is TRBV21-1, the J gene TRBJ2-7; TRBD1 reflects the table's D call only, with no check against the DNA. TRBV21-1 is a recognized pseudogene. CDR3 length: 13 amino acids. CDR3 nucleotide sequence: TGTGCCAGCAGCAAAGACCCGGGTCACGAGCAGTACTTC. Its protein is CASSKDPGHEQYF.

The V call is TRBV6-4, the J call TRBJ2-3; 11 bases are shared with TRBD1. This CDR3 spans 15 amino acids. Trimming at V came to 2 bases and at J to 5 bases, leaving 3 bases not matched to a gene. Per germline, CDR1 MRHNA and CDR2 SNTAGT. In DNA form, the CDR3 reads TGTGCCAGCAGTGACGGGACAGGGGGAAGAGATACGCAGTATTTT. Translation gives CASSDGTGGRDTQYF.

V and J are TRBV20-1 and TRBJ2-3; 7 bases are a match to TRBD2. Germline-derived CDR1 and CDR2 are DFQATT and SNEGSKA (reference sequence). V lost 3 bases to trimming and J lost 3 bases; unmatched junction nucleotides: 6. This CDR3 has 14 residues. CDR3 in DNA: TGCAGTGCTAGGGGAGGGAGTGGAACAGATACGCAGTATTTT. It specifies CSARGGSGTDTQYF.

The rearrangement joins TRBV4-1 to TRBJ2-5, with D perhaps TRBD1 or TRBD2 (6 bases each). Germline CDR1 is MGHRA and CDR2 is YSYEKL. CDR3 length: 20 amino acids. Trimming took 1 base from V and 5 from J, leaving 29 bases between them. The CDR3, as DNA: TGCGCCAGCAGCCAAGGGTCCAAGGGGGGCACTCAGCTGAGGACGGAGACCCAGTACTTC. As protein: CASSQGSKGGTQLRTETQYF.

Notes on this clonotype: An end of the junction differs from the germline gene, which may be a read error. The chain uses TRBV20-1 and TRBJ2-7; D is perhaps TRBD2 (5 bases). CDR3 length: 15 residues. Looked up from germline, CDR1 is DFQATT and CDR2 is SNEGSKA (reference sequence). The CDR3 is CSAREGVTSSYEQYF. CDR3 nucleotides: TGCAGTGCCAGAGAGGGAGTTACAAGCTCCTACGAGCAGTACTTC.

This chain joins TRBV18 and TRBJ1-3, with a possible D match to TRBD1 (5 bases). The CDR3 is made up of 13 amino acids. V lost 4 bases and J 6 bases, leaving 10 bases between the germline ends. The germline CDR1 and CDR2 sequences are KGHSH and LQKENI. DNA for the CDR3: TGTGCCAGCTCACGGGGACTGGAAAACACCATATATTTT. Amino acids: CASSRGLENTIYF.

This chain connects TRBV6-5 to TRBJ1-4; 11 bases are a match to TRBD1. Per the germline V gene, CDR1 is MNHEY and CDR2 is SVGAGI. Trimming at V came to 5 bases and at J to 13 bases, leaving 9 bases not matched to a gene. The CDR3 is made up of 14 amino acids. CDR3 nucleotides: TGTGCCAGCAGTGCTCCGGGACAGGGGGGCCGACTGTTTTTT. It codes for CASSAPGQGGRLFF.

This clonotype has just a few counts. The CDR3 reads CSVVGLHYEQYF. The CDR3, as DNA: TGCAGCGTTGTAGGGTTGCACTACGAGCAGTACTTC. The V and J genes are TRBV29-1 and TRBJ2-4; D not resolved. The assigned J gene may be wrong: the sequence end matches TRBJ2-7 better. Germline V gives CDR1 SQVTM, CDR2 ANQGSEA. The CDR3 extends over 12 amino acids.

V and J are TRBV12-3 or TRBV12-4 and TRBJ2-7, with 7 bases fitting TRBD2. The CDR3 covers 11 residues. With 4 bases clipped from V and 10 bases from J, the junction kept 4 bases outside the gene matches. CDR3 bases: TGTGCCAGCAGTTGGGGGGGACCCCAGTACTTC. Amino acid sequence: CASSWGGPQYF.

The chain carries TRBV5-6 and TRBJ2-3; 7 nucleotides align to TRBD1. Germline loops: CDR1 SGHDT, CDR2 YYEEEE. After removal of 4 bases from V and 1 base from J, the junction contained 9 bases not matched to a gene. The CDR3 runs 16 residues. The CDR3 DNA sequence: TGTGCCAGCAGCACCCCGTTGACAGGGCGCACAGATACGCAGTATTTT. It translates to CASSTPLTGRTDTQYF.

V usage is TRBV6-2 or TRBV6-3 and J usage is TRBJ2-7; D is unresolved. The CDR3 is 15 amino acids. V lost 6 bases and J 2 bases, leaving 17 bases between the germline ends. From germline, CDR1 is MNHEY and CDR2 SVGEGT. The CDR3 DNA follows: TGTGCCAGCAGGCACACCGTTCTAAACACCTACGAGCAGTACTTC. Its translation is CASRHTVLNTYEQYF.

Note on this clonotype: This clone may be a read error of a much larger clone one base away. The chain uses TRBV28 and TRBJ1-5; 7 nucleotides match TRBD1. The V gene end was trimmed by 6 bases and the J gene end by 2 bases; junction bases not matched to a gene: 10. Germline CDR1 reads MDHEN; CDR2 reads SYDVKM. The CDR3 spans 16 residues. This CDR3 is CASSRERQGGNQPQHF. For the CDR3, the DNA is TGTGCCAGCAGCCGAGAGCGACAGGGTGGCAATCAGCCCCAGCATTTT.

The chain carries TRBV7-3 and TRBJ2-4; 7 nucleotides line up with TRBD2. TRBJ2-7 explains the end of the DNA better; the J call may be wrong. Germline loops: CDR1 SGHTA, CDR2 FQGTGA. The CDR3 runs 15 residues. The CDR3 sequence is CASSLRGGSVYEQYF. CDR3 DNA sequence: TGTGCCAGCAGCTTACGGGGCGGGAGCGTCTACGAGCAGTACTTC.

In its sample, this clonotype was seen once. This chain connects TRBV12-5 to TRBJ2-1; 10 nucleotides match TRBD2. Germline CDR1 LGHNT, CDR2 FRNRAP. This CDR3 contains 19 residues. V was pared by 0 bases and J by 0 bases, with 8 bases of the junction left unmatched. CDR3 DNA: TGTGCTAGTGGTTTGGTACTCGGACTAGCGGACAGCTCCTACAATGAGCAGTTCTTC. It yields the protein CASGLVLGLADSSYNEQFF.

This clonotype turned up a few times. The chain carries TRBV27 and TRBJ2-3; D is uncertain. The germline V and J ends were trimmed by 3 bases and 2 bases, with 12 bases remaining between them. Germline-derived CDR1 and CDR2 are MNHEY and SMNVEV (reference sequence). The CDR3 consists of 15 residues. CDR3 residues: CASSFEGPPTDTQYF. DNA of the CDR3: TGTGCCAGCAGTTTCGAAGGGCCTCCCACAGATACGCAGTATTTT.

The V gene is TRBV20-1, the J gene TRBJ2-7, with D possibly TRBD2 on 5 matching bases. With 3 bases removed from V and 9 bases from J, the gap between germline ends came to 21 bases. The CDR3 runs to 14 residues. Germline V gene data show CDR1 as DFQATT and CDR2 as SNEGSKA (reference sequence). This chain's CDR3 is CSASFLAAKSGQYF. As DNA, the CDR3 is TGCAGTGCTAGTTTCCTAGCAGCTAAAAGCGGGCAGTACTTC.

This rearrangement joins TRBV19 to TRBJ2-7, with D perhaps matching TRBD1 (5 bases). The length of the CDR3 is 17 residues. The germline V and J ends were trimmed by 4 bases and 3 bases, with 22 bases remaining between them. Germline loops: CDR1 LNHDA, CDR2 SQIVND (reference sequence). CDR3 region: CASSKVIVREQNYEQYF. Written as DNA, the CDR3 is TGTGCCAGTAGTAAAGTCATCGTCAGGGAACAAAACTACGAGCAGTACTTC.

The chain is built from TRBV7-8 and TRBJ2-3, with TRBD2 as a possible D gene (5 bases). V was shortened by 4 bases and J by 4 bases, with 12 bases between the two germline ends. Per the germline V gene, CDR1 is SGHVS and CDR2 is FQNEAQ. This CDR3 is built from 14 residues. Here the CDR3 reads CASSSTRVADTQYF. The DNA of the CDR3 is TGTGCCAGCAGCTCCACTAGGGTCGCAGATACGCAGTATTTT.

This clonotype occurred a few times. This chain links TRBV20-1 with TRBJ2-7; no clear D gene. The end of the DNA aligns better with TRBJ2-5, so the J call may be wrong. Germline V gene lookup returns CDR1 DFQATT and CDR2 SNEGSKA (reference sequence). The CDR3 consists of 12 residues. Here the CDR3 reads CSARDGPATQYF. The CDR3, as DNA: TGCAGTGCTAGAGATGGGCCCGCGACCCAGTACTTC.

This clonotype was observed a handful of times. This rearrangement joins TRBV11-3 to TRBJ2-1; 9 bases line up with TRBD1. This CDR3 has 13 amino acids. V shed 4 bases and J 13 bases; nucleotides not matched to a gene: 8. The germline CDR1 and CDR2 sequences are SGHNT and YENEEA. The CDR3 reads CASSSRTGDVQFF. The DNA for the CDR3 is TGTGCCAGCAGCTCCCGGACAGGGGATGTACAGTTCTTC.

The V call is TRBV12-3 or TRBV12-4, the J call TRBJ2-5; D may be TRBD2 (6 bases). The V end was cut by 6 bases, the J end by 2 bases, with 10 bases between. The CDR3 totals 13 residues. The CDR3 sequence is CASRFGGQETQYF. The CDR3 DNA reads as TGTGCCAGCAGATTCGGAGGGCAAGAGACCCAGTACTTC.